This entry lists 31 T cell receptor beta chains sequenced from one sample in a study of T cell repertoires in cytomegalovirus infection. These receptors are not linked to any known antigen. MiXCR, applied by TCRdb to the reads, yields one record per CDR3 protein. The sample lists a few hundred thousand distinct CDR3 sequences, about 42% occurring once. The specimen was cultured PBMCs, collected from culture after CMV antigen stimulation. These receptor sequences come from a human donor in good health (CMV status not recorded). Some clones in this sample may be carry-over from other donors' samples.

This clonotype was found a few times. The V and J genes are TRBV10-3 and TRBJ2-1; 9 nucleotides line up with TRBD2. From germline, CDR1 is ENHRY and CDR2 SYGVKD. With 3 bases clipped from V and 8 bases from J, the junction kept 5 bases outside the gene matches. This CDR3 spans 14 amino acids. DNA for the CDR3: TGTGCCATCAGTGACGGTAGCGGGGGTGATGAGCAGTTCTTC. Translating it yields CAISDGSGGDEQFF.

This clonotype has a handful of counts. The chain has TRBV7-6 and TRBJ2-1; no definite D call. V lost 5 bases and J 0 bases, leaving 11 bases between the germline ends. The CDR3 sequence is 15 residues long. Germline assignment: CDR1 SGHVS and CDR2 FNYEAQ. The DNA for the CDR3 is TGTGCCAGCAGCGTACGACTCAGCTCCTACAATGAGCAGTTCTTC. The encoded protein is CASSVRLSSYNEQFF.

This clonotype appeared a few times. The V call is TRBV7-9, the J call TRBJ1-6; no firm D call. Trimming pared 1 base from V and 0 bases from J, leaving 7 bases between. The germline V gene has CDR1 SEHNR and CDR2 FQNEAQ (reference sequence). CDR3 length: 16 residues. The CDR3 coding sequence is TGTGCCAGCAGCTTAGACGGGAGCTCCTATAATTCACCCCTCCACTTT. Protein sequence: CASSLDGSSYNSPLHF.

V is TRBV27 and J is TRBJ1-6; no clear D gene. This CDR3 is built from 13 residues. Germline values: CDR1 MNHEY, CDR2 SMNVEV (reference sequence). V gave up 1 base and J gave up 16 bases, with 14 bases separating them. CDR3: CASSLYGTTQLHF. The CDR3 DNA reads as TGTGCCAGCAGTTTATACGGCACCACACAGCTCCACTTT.

This clonotype was seen only a few times. The chain is built from TRBV7-6 and TRBJ1-2, with a possible D match to TRBD1 (6 bases). CDR3 length equals 15 residues. Trimming took off 0 bases at V and 7 bases at J, with 15 bases between the two ends. CDR1 is SGHVS and CDR2 is FNYEAQ in the germline V gene. The DNA for the CDR3 is TGTGCCAGCAGCTTAGCCCCAGGGGTTGTAAGTGGCTACACCTTC. It is translated as CASSLAPGVVSGYTF. Complete variable domain (other parts from reference TRBV7-6 and TRBJ1-2): GAGVSQSPRYKVTKRGQDVALRCDPISGHVSLYWYRQALGQGPEFLTYFNYEAQQDKSGLPNDRFSAERPEGSISTLTIQRTEQRDSAMYRCASSLAPGVVSGYTFGSGTRLTVV.

The V and J genes are TRBV28 and TRBJ2-5; D is unclear. The CDR3 loop spans 14 amino acids. V was pared by 1 base and J by 3 bases, with 9 bases between. Germline CDR1 is MDHEN and CDR2 is SYDVKM. The DNA for the CDR3 is TGTGCCAGCAGTTTATTCCCTAGTGAAGAGACCCAGTACTTC. Translated, it gives CASSLFPSEETQYF.

The chain is built from TRBV7-2 and TRBJ1-1; 12 bases line up with TRBD1. The V and J ends lost 5 bases and 0 bases, in that order; junction bases with no gene match: 4. The germline V gene has CDR1 SGHTA and CDR2 FQGNSA. This CDR3 has 16 amino acids. Here the CDR3 DNA reads TGTGCCAGCAGCCGGGACAGGGGGCGCCTGAACACTGAAGCTTTCTTT. Encoded protein: CASSRDRGRLNTEAFF.

This clonotype has at least ten counts. This chain links TRBV7-2 with TRBJ2-3; a possible D gene is TRBD2 (6 bases). Trimming removed 3 bases at V and 0 bases at J, with 10 bases between. The CDR3 is made up of 15 amino acids. Germline CDR1 SGHTA, CDR2 FQGNSA. CDR3 nucleotides: TGTGCCAGCAGCTTGCTAGCGTCAAGCACAGATACGCAGTATTTT. Amino acids: CASSLLASSTDTQYF.

This clonotype was observed a single time. The J gene is TRBJ1-2, the V gene TRBV7-8, with a weak D call TRBD1 (6 bases). The V end lost 6 bases, the J end lost 5 bases, and 16 bases lay between the germline ends. The CDR3 contains 14 residues. Germline V gene lookup returns CDR1 SGHVS and CDR2 FQNEAQ. The CDR3 DNA reads as TGTGCCAGCAGTCCTAACAGGGAAGGGTATGGCTACACCTTC. Its protein product is CASSPNREGYGYTF.

This clonotype was counted a single time. The V gene is TRBV19, the J gene TRBJ1-2; D is ambiguous. The CDR3 loop spans 14 amino acids. V shed 2 bases and J shed 9 bases, with 16 bases lying between them. The germline V gene encodes CDR1 LNHDA and CDR2 SQIVND (reference sequence). The CDR3 loop is CASSISVGLISYTF. The CDR3, as DNA: TGTGCCAGTAGTATAAGTGTGGGCCTTATCAGCTACACCTTC.

A word on this clonotype: Its ends do not fully match the called genes, so a read error is possible. This chain joins TRBV5-5 and TRBJ2-1; 11 bases line up with TRBD2. The CDR3 contains 17 residues. Germline CDR1 SGHKS, CDR2 YYEKEE (reference sequence). CDR3 residues: CASSRAVATSGTNQQFF. In DNA, the CDR3 is TGTGCCAGCAGCCGGGCGGTGGCGACTAGCGGGACCAATCAGCAGTTCTTC.

This clonotype showed up just a few times. The V gene is TRBV6-1, the J gene TRBJ1-2, with TRBD1 identical over 10 bases. The ends lost 1 base at V and 2 bases at J; junction bases unmatched: 1. This CDR3 has 15 residues. The V gene's germline CDR1 is MNHNS and CDR2 SASEGT. The CDR3 DNA follows: TGTGCCAGCAGTGAAGTGGGACAGGGGAACTATGGCTACACCTTC. It is translated as CASSEVGQGNYGYTF.

This chain uses TRBV7-2 with TRBJ2-5, with 8 nucleotides matching TRBD2. This CDR3 is 14 amino acids long. The V and J ends lost 4 bases and 4 bases, in that order; junction bases with no gene match: 5. Germline-derived CDR1 and CDR2 are SGHTA and FQGNSA. CDR3 protein: CASSSGTRLETQYF. The DNA of the CDR3 is TGTGCCAGCAGCTCCGGGACTAGACTAGAGACCCAGTACTTC.

The CDR3 reads CASSPDRTFGEQYF. The CDR3 nucleotides are TGTGCCAGCAGCCCCGACAGGACCTTCGGGGAGCAGTACTTC. This chain links TRBV7-2 with TRBJ2-7; perhaps TRBD1 as D (6 bases). V was shortened by 5 bases and J by 7 bases, with 18 bases between the two germline ends. Looked up from germline, CDR1 is SGHTA and CDR2 is FQGNSA. This CDR3 region has 14 residues.

This sequence joins TRBV19 and TRBJ1-4, with no clear D. The CDR3 consists of 14 residues. Trimming pared 5 bases from V and 10 bases from J, leaving 17 bases between. CDR1 is LNHDA, CDR2 SQIVND, per germline (reference sequence). The CDR3, as DNA: TGTGCCAGTAGTTCCGAGGAGGGTGGCGTAAAACTGTTTTTT. Amino acids: CASSSEEGGVKLFF.

The chain joins TRBV10-3 to TRBJ2-1, with D uncertain. Per germline, CDR1 ENHRY and CDR2 SYGVKD. CDR3 length: 15 residues. Trimming removed 2 bases from V and 2 bases from J, with 10 bases in between. CDR3 residues: CAISELRSTYNEQFF. The CDR3 DNA reads as TGTGCCATCAGTGAGCTTCGGAGCACCTACAATGAGCAGTTCTTC.

The genes are TRBV5-1 and TRBJ2-5, with D tentatively TRBD1 (6 bases). This CDR3 contains 11 residues. CDR1 and CDR2 (germline): SGHRS, YFSETQ. The V and J ends lost 7 bases and 3 bases respectively, with 7 bases between them. The DNA of the CDR3 is TGCGCCAGCGCAGGGGAAGAGACCCAGTACTTC. The encoded protein is CASAGEETQYF.

The chain joins TRBV20-1 to TRBJ2-5, with 11 bases lining up with TRBD2. This CDR3 region has 17 residues. J gave up 5 bases and V 4 bases, and 15 bases lay outside the gene matches. Germline loops: CDR1 DFQATT, CDR2 SNEGSKA (reference sequence). CDR3 in DNA: TGCAGTGCTATGGCCCTAGCGGGGGGCGACTCCCGGGAGACCCAGTACTTC. This sequence encodes CSAMALAGGDSRETQYF.

This clonotype was counted many times. The chain uses TRBV7-8 and TRBJ2-1, with 13 bases matching TRBD2. Trimming took 5 bases from V and 7 from J; bases not matched to a gene: 2. The CDR3 length is 14 residues. Germline-derived CDR1 and CDR2 are SGHVS and FQNEAQ. The CDR3 loop reads CASSTTSGGNEQFF. DNA of the CDR3: TGTGCCAGCAGCACGACTAGCGGGGGGAATGAGCAGTTCTTC.

This rearrangement joins TRBV12-3 or TRBV12-4 to TRBJ2-3; the match to TRBD2 covers 9 bases. The CDR3 is 14 residues long. The V segment lost 4 bases and the J segment 6 bases; nucleotides outside the gene matches: 5. The CDR3 nucleotides are TGTGCCAGCAGTTATCAAGCGGGGGGTGATACGCAGTATTTT. Amino acid sequence: CASSYQAGGDTQYF.

The V and J genes are TRBV7-9 and TRBJ1-4; D is possibly TRBD1 (5 bases). Trimming took off 2 bases at V and 3 bases at J, with 7 bases between the two ends. The CDR3 is 14 residues long. Germline CDR1 is SEHNR and CDR2 is FQNEAQ (reference sequence). CDR3 loop: CASSLWTPNEKLFF. The CDR3 DNA is TGTGCCAGCAGCTTATGGACACCTAATGAAAAACTGTTTTTT.

Only a few counts were recorded for this clonotype. The chain uses TRBV6-1 and TRBJ2-1; 11 nucleotides match TRBD2. CDR1 and CDR2 (germline): MNHNS, SASEGT. After removal of 6 bases from V and 6 bases from J, the junction contained 4 bases not matched to a gene. The CDR3 sequence is 14 residues long. The CDR3 region has the DNA TGTGCCAGCAGACTTAGCGGGGGGGCCAATGAGCAGTTCTTC. Its protein product is CASRLSGGANEQFF.

The chain couples TRBV12-3 or TRBV12-4 to TRBJ2-5, with TRBD1 matching over 7 bases. The CDR3 totals 14 residues. Trimming cost V 5 bases and J 3 bases; bases outside gene matches: 6. CDR3 coding DNA: TGTGCCAGCAGTGCCCGAGGGACAGAAGAGACCCAGTACTTC. Residues: CASSARGTEETQYF.

There are a few counts of this clonotype. The rearrangement uses TRBV12-3 or TRBV12-4 and TRBJ2-7; TRBD2 is a possible D gene (5 bases). The CDR3 extends over 14 amino acids. Trimming removed 6 bases at V and 0 bases at J, with 12 bases between. The CDR3 region is CASREGRYSYEQYF. The CDR3 region has the DNA TGTGCCAGCAGAGAGGGTCGATACTCCTACGAGCAGTACTTC.

This clonotype was observed a handful of times. This chain links TRBV7-2 with TRBJ2-7; no clear D. Germline CDR1 and CDR2: SGHTA and FQGNSA. Trimming removed 3 bases at V and 0 bases at J, with 6 bases between. The CDR3 is 13 residues long. CDR3: CASSFISSYEQYF. CDR3 sequence (DNA): TGTGCCAGCAGCTTTATCAGCTCCTACGAGCAGTACTTC.

The chain carries TRBV27 and TRBJ1-2; 8 nucleotides agree with TRBD1. Trimming cost V 3 bases and J 3 bases; bases outside gene matches: 6. The CDR3 length is 15 residues. The germline gives CDR1 MNHEY, CDR2 SMNVEV (reference sequence). The CDR3 DNA is TGTGCCAGCAGTTTCACGGCAGGGGGCTACTATGGCTACACCTTC. It codes for CASSFTAGGYYGYTF.

The V and J genes are TRBV12-3 or TRBV12-4 and TRBJ1-5; tentative D call: TRBD1 (6 bases). This CDR3 region has 15 residues. The V end was cut by 1 base, the J end by 3 bases, with 10 bases between. The CDR3, as DNA: TGTGCCAGCAGTTTAGGGGGGCAAGTCAATCAGCCCCAGCATTTT. Amino acid sequence: CASSLGGQVNQPQHF.

The CDR3 region is CSARDLGGITDTQYF. CDR3 sequence (DNA): TGCAGTGCTAGAGATCTCGGCGGGATCACAGATACGCAGTATTTT. The gene calls are TRBV20-1 and TRBJ2-3, with D perhaps TRBD2 (6 bases). V dropped 0 bases and J dropped 2 bases, with 12 bases sitting between them. CDR1 is DFQATT and CDR2 is SNEGSKA in the germline V gene (reference sequence). The CDR3 has 15 amino acids.

The V and J genes are TRBV11-3 and TRBJ2-3, with D possibly TRBD1 on 6 matching bases. CDR1 SGHNT and CDR2 YENEEA come from the germline V gene. The CDR3 covers 13 residues. V was cut by 5 bases and J by 3 bases, with 9 bases left in between. In DNA, the CDR3 is TGTGCCAGCAGCATCGGACAGACAGATACGCAGTATTTT. This gives the protein CASSIGQTDTQYF. The variable domain in full, with the rest retrieved from reference TRBV11-3 and TRBJ2-3, is EAGVVQSPRYKIIEKKQPVAFWCNPISGHNTLYWYLQNLGQGPELLIRYENEEAVDDSQLPKDRFSAERLKGVDSTLKIQPAELGDSAVYLCASSIGQTDTQYFGPGTRLTVL.

The V and J genes are TRBV6-1 and TRBJ2-3; 11 nucleotides match TRBD2. Germline trimming cut 4 bases from V and 2 bases from J; bases unmatched to any gene: 2. CDR3 length: 15 residues. The germline gives CDR1 MNHNS, CDR2 SASEGT. Here the CDR3 reads CASSVSGGATDTQYF. The CDR3 DNA reads as TGTGCCAGCAGTGTTAGCGGGGGGGCCACAGATACGCAGTATTTT.

This clonotype has a handful of counts. The V call is TRBV10-3, the J call TRBJ2-3; 8 bases agree with TRBD2. The J segment lost 2 bases and the V segment lost 6 bases, leaving 7 bases of the junction unmatched. The CDR3 consists of 15 residues. Per the germline V gene, CDR1 is ENHRY and CDR2 is SYGVKD. The DNA for the CDR3 is TGTGCCATCAGGCCGGGACTAGAAATCACAGATACGCAGTATTTT. Its translation: CAIRPGLEITDTQYF.